The 18 T cell receptor beta chains reported below all come from one sample, sequenced in a study of T cell repertoires in cytomegalovirus infection. Antigens of these TCRs are unknown. Using its own MiXCR run on the reads, TCRdb lists one record per CDR3 protein. The table includes about 60,000 distinct CDR3 sequences, 20% to 25% detected once. Material: CD8+ T cells from cultured PBMCs, obtained from culture after CMV antigen stimulation. These receptors were collected from a human donor in good health (CMV status not recorded). Some clones in this sample may be carry-over from other donors' samples.

The table lists this clonotype with a few counts. The chain uses TRBV12-3 or TRBV12-4 and TRBJ2-5; D gene unclear. The V end lost 8 bases, the J end lost 2 bases, and 12 bases lay between the germline ends. The CDR3 extends over 13 amino acids. DNA for the CDR3: TGTGCCAGCGGATCAAGGATGCAAGAGACCCAGTACTTC. This translates into CASGSRMQETQYF.

The gene calls are TRBV6-5 and TRBJ2-3, with 8 bases matching TRBD2. CDR1 and CDR2 from the germline V gene are MNHEY and SVGAGI. V gave up 0 bases and J gave up 4 bases; unmatched junction bases: 6. The CDR3 runs 16 residues. The CDR3: CASSYSIAGGADTQYF. CDR3 nucleotides: TGTGCCAGCAGTTACTCGATTGCCGGGGGGGCAGATACGCAGTATTTT.

A few counts support this clonotype. The chain is built from TRBV7-8 and TRBJ1-1; 7 bases agree with TRBD1. This CDR3 spans 18 amino acids. Looked up from germline, CDR1 is SGHVS and CDR2 is FQNEAQ. Trimming cost V 2 bases and J 3 bases; bases outside gene matches: 15. In DNA, the CDR3 is TGTGCCAGCAGCTTATCCCCAGGGGGGGAAATCCGAGACACTGAAGCTTTCTTT. Translated, it gives CASSLSPGGEIRDTEAFF.

This chain links TRBV4-1 with TRBJ1-1, with unresolved D. CDR1 MGHRA and CDR2 YSYEKL come from the germline V gene. The CDR3 contains 16 residues. V was clipped by 0 bases and J by 1 base, with 12 bases between them. CDR3 amino acids: CASSQEIGRTNTEAFF. For the CDR3, the DNA is TGCGCCAGCAGCCAAGAAATTGGCAGGACGAACACTGAAGCTTTCTTT.

This chain links TRBV30 with TRBJ2-1; TRBD2 might be the D (6 bases). This CDR3 is built from 13 residues. Germline assignment: CDR1 GTSNPN and CDR2 SVGIG (reference sequence). V lost 3 bases to trimming and J lost 10 bases, with 16 bases between them. DNA of the CDR3: TGTGCCTGGAGCCCCTGGGGGGACGGGGAGCAGTTCTTC. Protein product: CAWSPWGDGEQFF. Full variable domain (outside the CDR3, taken from reference TRBV30 and TRBJ2-1): SQTIHQWPATLVQPVGSPLSLECTVEGTSNPNLYWYRQAAGRGLQLLFYSVGIGQISSEVPQNLSASRPQDRQFILSSKKLLLSDSGFYLCAWSPWGDGEQFFGPGTRLTVL.

The genes are TRBV15 and TRBJ1-2; D ambiguous. The CDR3 is made up of 11 amino acids. From germline, CDR1 is LNHNV and CDR2 YYDKDF (reference sequence). V was clipped by 8 bases and J by 6 bases, with 10 bases between them. The DNA for the CDR3 is TGTGCCACCGCCCAGCGGGATGGCTACACCTTC. Translating gives CATAQRDGYTF.

The sample holds a few counts of this clonotype. V and J are TRBV7-9 and TRBJ2-7; 12 nucleotides line up with TRBD1. J lost 5 bases, V lost 5 bases, and 7 bases had no gene match. The CDR3 totals 15 residues. From germline, CDR1 is SEHNR and CDR2 FQNEAQ (reference sequence). In DNA form, the CDR3 reads TGTGCCAGCAGCCCATGGGACAGGGGGCGCGACGAGCAGTACTTC. Residues: CASSPWDRGRDEQYF.

The chain couples TRBV11-2 to TRBJ1-2, with D possibly matching TRBD1 (5 bases). Trimming removed 5 bases at V and 4 bases at J, with 26 bases between. CDR1 and CDR2 from the germline V gene are SGHAT and FQNNGV. This CDR3 has 18 amino acids. The CDR3 coding sequence is TGTGCCAGCAGCGGTCGGGTCCGAGACAGTAGCCGTATCTATGGCTACACCTTC. The encoded protein is CASSGRVRDSSRIYGYTF.

The chain recombines TRBV4-1 with TRBJ2-7, with D maybe TRBD1 (6 bases). CDR3 length equals 15 residues. Germline lookup yields CDR1 MGHRA and CDR2 YSYEKL. V shed 1 base and J shed 3 bases, with 13 bases lying between them. CDR3 nucleotide sequence: TGCGCCAGCAGCCAAGTGACAGGAGCTTTCTACGAGCAGTACTTC. It translates to CASSQVTGAFYEQYF.

This clonotype has a handful of counts. The V call is TRBV29-1, the J call TRBJ2-5; D is perhaps TRBD2 (6 bases). Germline CDR1 reads SQVTM; CDR2 reads ANQGSEA. This CDR3 region has 13 residues. The V end lost 3 bases, the J end lost 2 bases, and 10 bases lay between the germline ends. CDR3 in amino acids: CSVEGGLQETQYF. CDR3 sequence (DNA): TGCAGCGTTGAGGGGGGTTTACAAGAGACCCAGTACTTC. Together with reference TRBV29-1 and TRBJ2-5, the CDR3 gives the full variable domain: SAVISQKPSRDICQRGTSLTIQCQVDSQVTMMFWYRQQPGQSLTLIATANQGSEATYESGFVIDKFPISRPNLTFSTLTVSNMSPEDSSIYLCSVEGGLQETQYFGPGTRLLVL.

J is TRBJ2-7 and V is TRBV2; perhaps TRBD1 as D (6 bases). Germline lookup yields CDR1 SNHLY and CDR2 FYNNEI. V gave up 2 bases and J gave up 7 bases, with 15 bases separating them. The CDR3 contains 14 residues. CDR3 loop: CASSETDSIREQYF. CDR3 in DNA: TGTGCCAGCAGTGAAACGGACAGTATTCGGGAGCAGTACTTC.

CDR3 region: CACSGGTGDLYGYTF. The CDR3 nucleotides are TGTGCCTGCTCAGGGGGTACAGGGGACCTCTATGGCTACACCTTC. The chain carries TRBV3-1 and TRBJ1-2, with 7 bases fitting TRBD1. This CDR3 has 15 amino acids. Per the germline V gene, CDR1 is LGHDT and CDR2 is YNNKEL (reference sequence). With 11 bases clipped from V and 4 bases from J, the junction kept 16 bases outside the gene matches.

This clonotype was picked up a small number of times. The V gene is TRBV7-2, the J gene TRBJ2-1, with a tentative D call TRBD2 (5 bases). V was shortened by 5 bases and J by 3 bases, with 26 bases between the two germline ends. The CDR3 covers 19 residues. Germline lookup yields CDR1 SGHTA and CDR2 FQGNSA. The CDR3 DNA reads as TGTGCCAGCAGCCCGCTTGGGCCAGGTTATCGGGGTAACTACAATGAGCAGTTCTTC. Amino acids: CASSPLGPGYRGNYNEQFF.

The chain employs TRBV19 and TRBJ1-1; unclear D gene. This CDR3 contains 16 residues. CDR1 is LNHDA, CDR2 SQIVND, per germline (reference sequence). The V end lost 6 bases, the J end lost 2 bases, and 19 bases lay between the germline ends. CDR3 nucleotides: TGTGCCAGTAGAAGTTTACCCGGGTGGGATAACACTGAAGCTTTCTTT. Protein: CASRSLPGWDNTEAFF.

The V and J genes are TRBV7-2 and TRBJ2-4; TRBD1 agrees at 7 bases. Germline V lookup: CDR1 SGHTA, CDR2 FQGNSA. After removal of 8 bases from V and 0 bases from J, the junction contained 7 bases not matched to a gene. The CDR3 has 15 amino acids. CDR3 DNA sequence: TGTGCCAGCGTGGGGACAGAGTTAGCCAAAAACATTCAGTACTTC. It encodes CASVGTELAKNIQYF.

This clonotype was seen a handful of times. The chain recombines TRBV7-2 with TRBJ1-6, with D hard to call. This CDR3 contains 12 residues. CDR1 is SGHTA, CDR2 FQGNSA, per germline. The V and J ends lost 5 bases and 7 bases respectively, with 6 bases between them. The CDR3 loop is CASSPDNSPLHF. The CDR3 nucleotides read TGTGCCAGCAGCCCCGACAATTCACCCCTCCACTTT.

Only a few counts were recorded for this clonotype. The chain uses TRBV7-9 and TRBJ1-2; D is ambiguous. CDR3 length: 14 amino acids. From germline, CDR1 is SEHNR and CDR2 FQNEAQ (reference sequence). V lost 5 bases, J lost 0 bases, and 10 bases lay in between. The CDR3 protein is CASSGGKTNYGYTF. The CDR3 DNA sequence: TGTGCCAGCAGCGGAGGGAAGACTAACTATGGCTACACCTTC.

The chain is built from TRBV6-5 and TRBJ2-3; D unclear. The CDR3 totals 13 residues. Germline assignment: CDR1 MNHEY and CDR2 SVGAGI. The V end lost 10 bases, the J end lost 2 bases, and 13 bases lay between the germline ends. The CDR3 DNA sequence: TGTGCCACCACCGCCCAAAACACAGATACGCAGTATTTT. It specifies CATTAQNTDTQYF.